This T cell receptor beta chain was recorded in a study of human T cells and chemical hapten exposure. TCRdb re-analysed the RACE reads in MiXCR, keeping a single row per CDR3 protein. The sample includes about 380,000 distinct CDR3 sequences, roughly 4.8% of them seen just once. With V trimmed by 5 bases and J by 4 bases, 16 bases remained unmatched. Germline CDR1 is MNHEY and CDR2 is SMNVEV (reference sequence). This CDR3 is built from 17 residues. Time point defined: patch test 1, 2 weeks after DPC sensitization. Treatment defined: therapeutic diphenylcyclopropenone sensitization with weekly scalp DPC. This clonotype appeared many times.

The sequence came from a woman in her forties or fifties with alopecia areata. Some clones in this sample may be carry-over from other donors' samples. The sample here was whole blood, taken in connection with sensitization to the hapten diphenylcyclopropenone (DPC). V gene TRBV27 combines with J gene TRBJ1-2, with TRBD1 matching 7 bases. The CDR3 spells CASSPGTAYLNSYGYTF. The CDR3 region has the DNA TGTGCCAGCAGTCCAGGGACAGCATACCTTAACTCCTATGGCTACACCTTC.